What follows is one T cell receptor beta chain and its context. Its specificity is unknown. This record comes from a study of PD-1 blockade in classical Hodgkin lymphoma. Points from the study as a whole: In CD4+ cells, TCR diversity went up significantly by C4D1, but in CD8+ cells it did not.

Assay used: immunoSEQ multiplex PCR; TCRdb lists only in-frame clones, some missing. The sample yields several thousand clones, about four fifths seen once. V lost 2 bases to trimming and J lost 0 bases; unmatched junction nucleotides: 6. The CDR3 consists of 17 residues. The germline CDR1 and CDR2 sequences are SGHRS and YFSETQ. In every patient, relapse followed autologous stem cell transplantation, while exposure to brentuximab vedotin differed. Magnetic negative selection of thawed PBMCs was the method by which CD4+ T cells were purified. The rearrangement joins TRBV5-1 to TRBJ2-3; 10 nucleotides align to TRBD2. The receptor was derived from a human donor with classical Hodgkin lymphoma. The sequencing here drew on CD4+ T cells from blood, taken at baseline. CDR3 loop: CASSFGLLAGSTDTQYF. CDR3 DNA: TGCGCCAGCAGCTTCGGTCTACTAGCGGGGAGCACAGATACGCAGTATTTT. Complete variable domain (other parts from reference TRBV5-1 and TRBJ2-3): KAGVTQTPRYLIKTRGQQVTLSCSPISGHRSVSWYQQTPGQGLQFLFEYFSETQRNKGNFPGRFSGRQFSNSRSEMNVSTLELGDSALYLCASSFGLLAGSTDTQYFGPGTRLTVL.